These T cell receptor beta chains were read from a single sample in a study of blood T cell repertoires in COVID-19. The data were produced by immunoSEQ multiplex PCR, yet TCRdb's version contains in-frame clones alone and is incomplete. The sample carries 350,000 to 500,000 clones, 85% to 90% recorded once. The sequenced sample was peripheral blood. The origin of the receptors is a man younger than 35 with COVID-19, enrolled during active disease. The CDR3 runs from the conserved cysteine through the conserved F or W. D genes are given only for firm matches. Size is omitted from some rows. Given values are once, few, many or a class for expanded clones.

>TRBV5-4|TRBJ2-5|TRBD2|.
CASSFRGEYQETQYF
TGTGCCAGCAGCTTTCGGGGGGAGTACCAAGAGACCCAGTACTTC
>TRBV27|TRBJ1-1|.|.
CASSRQFMNTEAFF
TGTGCCAGCAGTCGACAGTTTATGAACACTGAAGCTTTCTTT
>TRBV19|TRBJ2-1|.|.
CASSTAGSPYNEQFF
TGTGCCAGTAGTACCGCGGGGTCCCCCTACAATGAGCAGTTCTTC
>TRBV3-1/TRBV3-2|TRBJ2-1|.|.
CASSQVGGEYNEQFF
TGTGCCAGCAGCCAAGTAGGGGGAGAGTACAATGAGCAGTTCTTC
>TRBV30|TRBJ2-7|TRBD2|.
CAWTGLAGKYEQYF
TGTGCCTGGACGGGACTAGCGGGGAAATACGAGCAGTACTTC
>TRBV4-1|TRBJ2-7|TRBD2|.
CASSQLGTSGGVSSYEQYF
TGCGCCAGCAGCCAACTCGGGACTAGCGGGGGGGTGAGCTCCTACGAGCAGTACTTC
>TRBV10-3|TRBJ2-7|TRBD1|.
CATGTGGIDEQYF
TGTGCCACGGGGACAGGGGGAATTGACGAGCAGTACTTC
>TRBV19|TRBJ2-7|TRBD1|many
CATADREVQYF
TGTGCCACTGCGGACAGGGAGGTGCAGTACTTC
>TRBV4-2|TRBJ2-3|TRBD2|few
CASSQKGTSGGDTQYF
TGTGCCAGCAGCCAAAAAGGGACTAGCGGGGGGGATACGCAGTATTTT
>TRBV27|TRBJ2-2|.|.
CASSRTENTGELFF
TGTGCCAGCAGTCGCACAGAGAACACCGGGGAGCTGTTTTTT
>TRBV3-1/TRBV3-2|TRBJ1-2|TRBD1|.
CASSQGGTDYGYTF
TGTGCCAGCAGCCAAGGTGGGACAGACTATGGCTACACCTTC
>TRBV11-2|TRBJ2-7|TRBD1|.
CASSPGQGGPYEQYF
TGTGCCAGCAGCCCTGGACAGGGTGGGCCCTACGAGCAGTACTTC
>TRBV6-5|TRBJ2-7|TRBD1|.
CASSNMGTGVEQYF
TGTGCCAGCAGTAATATGGGGACAGGGGTCGAGCAGTACTTC
>TRBV6-5|TRBJ1-1|.|.
CASSYLAPFEAFF
TGTGCCAGCAGTTACTTAGCGCCATTTGAAGCTTTCTTT
>TRBV5-5|TRBJ2-1|TRBD1|.
CASSLGTGNEQFF
TGTGCCAGCAGCCTAGGGACAGGGAATGAGCAGTTCTTC
>TRBV19|TRBJ2-1|TRBD1|few
CASSIDTGTGGRDEQFF
TGTGCCAGTAGTATAGACACCGGGACAGGGGGTCGGGATGAGCAGTTCTTC
>TRBV25-1|TRBJ1-1|TRBD1|.
CASSGWTGSGTEAFF
TGTGCCAGCAGTGGCTGGACAGGGTCGGGGACTGAAGCTTTCTTT
>TRBV13|TRBJ1-2|.|.
CASRQLLNPEGSLGGYTF
TGTGCCAGCAGACAGCTACTTAACCCGGAAGGCAGCTTGGGTGGCTACACCTTC
>TRBV27|TRBJ2-5|.|.
CASSYFSGVGQETQYF
TGTGCCAGCAGTTACTTCTCCGGGGTTGGCCAAGAGACCCAGTACTTC
>TRBV29-1|TRBJ1-4|TRBD1|.
CSVDQTGAGEKLFF
TGCAGCGTGGACCAGACAGGGGCTGGTGAAAAACTGTTTTTT
>TRBV9|TRBJ1-4|.|few
CASSSTRERSGKLFF
TGTGCCAGCAGCTCAACCCGTGAGAGATCAGGAAAACTGTTTTTT
>TRBV5-1|TRBJ1-5|.|.
CASSLEGAGQPQHF
TGCGCCAGCAGCTTGGAAGGGGCTGGGCAGCCCCAGCATTTT
>TRBV7-6|TRBJ1-6|.|.
CASSLTRQRGSPLHF
TGTGCCAGCAGCTTGACCCGGCAGCGTGGTTCACCCCTCCACTTT
>TRBV29-1|TRBJ2-1|TRBD2|once
CSAGTSGVNEQFF
TGCAGCGCTGGGACTAGCGGGGTCAATGAGCAGTTCTTC
>TRBV3-1/TRBV3-2|TRBJ2-2|.|.
CASSQYGAGNTGELFF
TGTGCCAGCAGCCAGTACGGAGCGGGGAACACCGGGGAGCTGTTTTTT
>TRBV25-1|TRBJ1-1|TRBD1|.
CASSEGGRGRRHTEAFF
TGTGCCAGCAGTGAAGGGGGCAGGGGGCGGAGGCACACTGAAGCTTTCTTT
>TRBV29-1|TRBJ1-2|.|.
CSVEVVDHEPGYTF
TGCAGCGTTGAAGTGGTCGATCATGAGCCGGGCTACACCTTC
>TRBV2|TRBJ1-5|.|.
CASSLGQTGQPQHF
TGTGCCAGCAGTCTTGGACAGACGGGTCAGCCCCAGCATTTT
>TRBV7-9|TRBJ1-1|.|.
CASSPSPSNTEAFF
TGTGCCAGCAGCCCCTCCCCTTCGAACACTGAAGCTTTCTTT
>TRBV11-2|TRBJ2-2|.|.
CASSLDRSSGELFF
TGTGCCAGCAGCTTAGATCGGTCGAGCGGGGAGCTGTTTTTT
>TRBV6-1|TRBJ1-6|.|.
CASSEEEQGLSPLHF
TGTGCCAGCAGTGAAGAGGAACAGGGCCTCTCACCCCTCCACTTT
>TRBV7-8|TRBJ1-1|.|.
CASSLERGNTEAFF
TGTGCCAGCAGCTTAGAACGGGGGAACACTGAAGCTTTCTTT
>TRBV6-5|TRBJ2-5|TRBD2|.
CASSPGLAGVETQYF
TGTGCCAGCAGCCCCGGGCTAGCGGGGGTCGAGACCCAGTACTTC
>TRBV5-5|TRBJ2-5|.|.
CASSLGGFRETQYF
TGTGCCAGCAGCTTGGGCGGGTTCAGGGAGACCCAGTACTTC
>TRBV5-5|TRBJ2-5|TRBD2|.
CASSPRLAGKETQYF
TGTGCCAGCAGCCCTAGACTAGCGGGTAAAGAGACCCAGTACTTC
>TRBV27|TRBJ2-2|TRBD2|.
CASSLFSGRAGGNTGELFF
TGTGCCAGCAGTTTATTTAGCGGGAGGGCCGGAGGGAACACCGGGGAGCTGTTTTTT
>TRBV18|TRBJ2-2|TRBD1|.
CASSPQRQGNTGELFF
TGTGCCAGCTCACCGCAACGACAGGGTAACACCGGGGAGCTGTTTTTT
>TRBV5-1|TRBJ2-7|TRBD1|.
CASSLGAGGYEQYF
TGCGCCAGCAGCTTGGGTGCAGGGGGCTACGAGCAGTACTTC
>TRBV5-4|TRBJ2-1|TRBD2|.
CASSIGRAMNNEQFF
TGTGCCAGCAGCATCGGGAGGGCCATGAACAATGAGCAGTTCTTC
>TRBV5-1|TRBJ1-2|TRBD1|.
CASSLAGQGDYGYTF
TGCGCCAGCAGCTTGGCGGGACAGGGGGACTATGGCTACACCTTC
>TRBV5-1|TRBJ2-1|TRBD1|.
CASSLRTGASGNTETLANEQFF
TGCGCCAGCAGCTTGAGGACAGGGGCCTCGGGGAATACGGAGACCCTCGCCAATGAGCAGTTCTTC
>TRBV19|TRBJ1-1|.|.
CASSPRQARNTEAFF
TGTGCCAGTAGTCCCCGACAGGCTCGGAACACTGAAGCTTTCTTT
>TRBV2|TRBJ2-5|.|.
CASSESYGGGETQYF
TGTGCCAGCAGTGAGTCTTATGGGGGCGGAGAGACCCAGTACTTC
>TRBV5-6|TRBJ2-1|.|.
CASSLAGLPLRGEQFF
TGTGCCAGCAGCTTGGCTGGACTACCCTTAAGGGGCGAGCAGTTCTTC
>TRBV18|TRBJ1-1|.|.
CASSHVPDEDTEAFF
TGTGCCAGCTCGCACGTTCCCGACGAGGACACTGAAGCTTTCTTT
>TRBV12-3/TRBV12-4|TRBJ1-4|.|once
CASSPSNEKLFF
TGTGCCAGCAGCCCATCTAATGAAAAACTGTTTTTT
>TRBV7-8|TRBJ1-4|TRBD1|.
CASSRGNRGEKLFF
TGTGCCAGCAGCCGAGGGAACAGGGGCGAAAAACTGTTTTTT
>TRBV19|TRBJ2-5|.|.
CASSNAELKTQYF
TGTGCCAGTAGTAATGCCGAGCTGAAGACCCAGTACTTC
>TRBV2|TRBJ2-6|TRBD1|.
CASSGTGGILNSGANVLTF
TGTGCCAGCAGTGGGACAGGGGGGATTCTAAATTCTGGGGCCAACGTCCTGACTTTC
>TRBV30|TRBJ2-7|TRBD1|.
CAWDRAYEQYF
TGTGCCTGGGACAGGGCCTACGAGCAGTACTTC
>TRBV6-5|TRBJ1-2|TRBD1|.
CASTYTGGVDGYTF
TGTGCCAGCACCTATACAGGGGGCGTTGATGGCTACACCTTC
>TRBV7-3|TRBJ2-7|.|once
CASSFTGRHEQYF
TGTGCCAGCAGCTTCACAGGTAGACACGAGCAGTACTTC
>TRBV27|TRBJ2-1|TRBD2|.
CASSRTSGGAEFEQFF
TGTGCCAGCAGTCGAACTAGCGGGGGGGCGGAATTCGAGCAGTTCTTC
>TRBV3-1/TRBV3-2|TRBJ1-1|.|.
CASSQRQVNTEAFF
TGTGCCAGCAGCCAAAGACAGGTGAACACTGAAGCTTTCTTT
>TRBV3-1/TRBV3-2|TRBJ2-5|.|.
CASSQERLPPETQYF
TGTGCCAGCAGCCAAGAGAGACTCCCCCCAGAGACCCAGTACTTC